This T cell receptor (beta chain) was captured by sequencing in a study of breast tumors, draining lymph nodes, adjacent tissues. TCRdb itself ran the multiplex PCR reads through MiXCR, one entry per CDR3 protein. The sample includes around 150,000 distinct CDR3 sequences, about 30% of them seen just once. The V gene's germline CDR1 is SGHRS and CDR2 YFSETQ. The ends were cut back, 4 bases at V and 5 bases at J, with 13 bases in the middle. The length of the CDR3 is 15 residues. There are many counts of this clonotype. Breast cancer patients provided tissue from their axillary draining lymph nodes. This rearrangement joins TRBV5-1 to TRBJ1-6; D not resolved. This TCR came from a female donor with breast cancer. Some clones in this sample may be carry-over from other donors' samples. Sequencing input: axillary lymph node tissue. The CDR3 nucleotides are TGCGCCAGCAGCCCCCGCGGGTTTGATAATTCACCCCTCCACTTT. The encoded protein is CASSPRGFDNSPLHF.